Below are 20 T cell receptor delta chains sequenced from a single sample in a study of Vγ9Vδ2 T cells in congenital toxoplasmosis. TRGC- and TRDC-specific primers primed one-tube template-switch reverse transcription to make cDNA. The TRGC primer was designed to bind both TRGC1 and TRGC2 constant genes. TCRdb redid the clone calls on the reads with CATT. This table has some 800 delta-chain clones, roughly 13% appearing once. The sample taken for sequencing was gamma-delta T cells from blood. The receptors stem from a child under 10 years old born to a mother with Toxoplasma gondii infection during pregnancy, either congenitally infected or uninfected (not recorded which).

Concerning this clone: This may come from a read error, since a much larger clone is one base off. This chain joins TRDV2 and TRDJ1, with D perhaps matching TRDD3 (5 bases). The CDR3 is 19 residues long. Looked up from germline, CDR1 is GEAIGNYY and CDR2 is EKD. Here the CDR3 reads CACNTGSVSGAHSTDKLIF. The CDR3 region has the DNA TGTGCCTGTAACACCGGAAGTGTAAGTGGGGCCCACTCAACCGATAAACTCATCTTT.

V and J are TRDV2 and TRDJ1; D may be TRDD3 (6 bases). V lost 2 bases and J 0 bases, leaving 18 bases between the germline ends. This CDR3 is 17 amino acids long. Germline V gene lookup returns CDR1 GEAIGNYY and CDR2 EKD. The CDR3 DNA sequence: TGTGCCTGTGACAGTACTGGGAGCTCCTGGGACACCGATAAACTCATCTTT. Its translation: CACDSTGSSWDTDKLIF.

The rearrangement links TRDV1 to TRDJ1; 12 nucleotides align to TRDD3. The CDR3 runs 18 residues. Germline CDR1 reads TSWWSYY; CDR2 reads QGS. V shed 4 bases and J 0 bases; nucleotides not matched to a gene: 9. For the CDR3, the DNA is TGTGCTCTTGGGGGACGCTGGGGGATACGGCTGTACACCGATAAACTCATCTTT. This codes for CALGGRWGIRLYTDKLIF.

A single count supports this clone. A far larger clone is only one base removed, so a read error is likely. The chain joins TRDV1 to TRDJ1; D is unresolved. Germline V gives CDR1 TSWWSYY, CDR2 QGS. The CDR3 contains 11 residues. The CDR3, as DNA: TGTGCTCTTGTGCGGAGCGATAAACACATCTTT. This sequence encodes CALVRSDKHIF.

This clone ranks as large. Other nucleotide sequences in the sample specify the same CDR3. The V call is TRDV1, the J call TRDJ1; 13 bases fit TRDD3. There are 25 residues in the CDR3. V was clipped by 1 base and J by 1 base; unmatched bases: 27. CDR1 is TSWWSYY and CDR2 is QGS in the germline V gene. The chain's CDR3 is CALGEPSFPTGGYARRSNFTDKLIF. The CDR3 DNA sequence: TGTGCTCTTGGGGAACCAAGTTTCCCCACTGGGGGATACGCGAGGAGGAGTAACTTCACCGATAAACTCATCTTT.

This clone is large in the sample. The genes are TRDV1 and TRDJ1; TRDD3 might be the D (6 bases). Germline V gives CDR1 TSWWSYY, CDR2 QGS. The CDR3 has 12 amino acids. V was trimmed by 5 bases and J by 4 bases, leaving 8 bases between them. CDR3: CALGMGVDKLIF. The CDR3 nucleotides are TGTGCTCTTGGGATGGGGGTCGATAAACTCATCTTT.

This clone ranks as large (0.1 to 1%). The rearrangement links TRDV2 to TRDJ3, with 10 bases matching TRDD3. V shed 3 bases, J shed 0 bases, and the junction held 7 bases outside the gene matches. Germline loops: CDR1 GEAIGNYY, CDR2 EKD. The CDR3 is 19 residues long. The CDR3 DNA sequence: TGTGCCTGTGACCTGACTGGGGGATTCCTCTCCTGGGACACCCGACAGATGTTTTTC. Translated: CACDLTGGFLSWDTRQMFF.

In its sample, this clone is large. This rearrangement joins TRDV2 to TRDJ3; perhaps TRDD3 as D (5 bases). The germline CDR1 and CDR2 sequences are GEAIGNYY and EKD. This CDR3 is 19 amino acids long. Trimming stripped 0 bases from V and 0 bases from J, with 14 bases between. CDR3 protein: CACDTGGIHISWDTRQMFF. CDR3 nucleotides: TGTGCCTGTGACACCGGAGGGATCCATATCTCCTGGGACACCCGACAGATGTTTTTC.

Points on this clone: A much larger clonotype is one base distant, so this may be a read error. The sample has other DNA sequences that encode this CDR3 too. This chain connects TRDV1 to TRDJ1; TRDD3 matches 9 bases. J lost 1 base, V lost 1 base, and 31 bases had no gene match. This CDR3 contains 25 residues. From germline, CDR1 is TSWWSYY and CDR2 QGS. The CDR3 coding sequence is TGTGCTCTTGGGGAACGTCCTCTATTGACATACGTTCTGGGGGATGTTCTATCGGCCACCGATAAACTCATCTTT. Residues: CALGERPLLTYVLGDVLSATDKLIF.

J is TRDJ3 and V is TRDV3, with 11 positions matching TRDD3. Germline V gene sequence: CDR1 TVYSNPD, CDR2 GDNSRS (reference sequence). This CDR3 is built from 19 residues. V was clipped by 2 bases and J by 1 base; unmatched bases: 10. This chain's CDR3 is CAFVLGDKTKSWDTRQMFF. In nucleotides, the CDR3 is TGTGCCTTTGTACTGGGGGATAAGACGAAGTCCTGGGACACCCGACAGATGTTTTTC.

Relative to its sample, this clone is large. V usage is TRDV2 and J usage is TRDJ1; 9 bases fit TRDD3. Trimming removed 5 bases from V and 0 bases from J; junction bases left unmatched: 18. Germline V gene sequence: CDR1 GEAIGNYY, CDR2 EKD. The CDR3 is 19 amino acids. The CDR3 loop reads CACVHQGSGGSLYTDKLIF. The CDR3 nucleotides read TGTGCCTGTGTCCACCAGGGATCTGGGGGATCCTTGTACACCGATAAACTCATCTTT.

This clone turned up a few times. Only one base separates this from a far larger clonotype, so it likely reflects a read error. This same CDR3 is encoded by further DNA sequences in the sample. This chain joins TRDV1 and TRDJ1; no clear D. Germline CDR1 is TSWWSYY and CDR2 is QGS. Trimming removed 4 bases at V and 3 bases at J, with 3 bases between. The CDR3 spans 11 residues. The CDR3 loop is CALGAPDKLIF. The CDR3 nucleotides are TGTGCTCTTGGGGCTCCCGATAAACTCATCTTT.

Comments on this clone: Since a far larger clone is one base different, this is likely a read error. At the DNA level, this CDR3 is encoded by other sequences in the same sample as well. V is TRAV29/DV5 and J is TRDJ1; the D gene is possibly TRDD3 (10 bases). There are 24 residues in the CDR3. V shed 2 bases and J shed 8 bases, with 49 bases lying between them. In germline, CDR1 is NSMFDY, CDR2 ISSIKDK. The CDR3 DNA follows: TGTGCAGCAAGTGTTGGCCTTCCTACGTCCGTCTGGGGGATAGACCACGAGGGCACAAGGAAACTCATCTTT. This translates into CAASVGLPTSVWGIDHEGTRKLIF.

By sample share, this clone is medium-sized (0.01 to 0.1%). This rearrangement joins TRDV2 to TRDJ3; 11 bases agree with TRDD3. J was trimmed by 0 bases and V by 0 bases; bases with no gene match: 9. Germline values: CDR1 GEAIGNYY, CDR2 EKD. This CDR3 has 21 residues. The CDR3 spells CACDTVSGGYPDSWDTRQMFF. The CDR3 DNA sequence: TGTGCCTGTGACACCGTCTCTGGGGGATACCCAGACTCCTGGGACACCCGACAGATGTTTTTC.

By share of the sample, this clone is large (0.1 to 1%). This chain uses TRDV2 with TRDJ1; tentatively, D is TRDD3 (6 bases). The germline gives CDR1 GEAIGNYY, CDR2 EKD. The V end lost 5 bases, the J end lost 2 bases, and 14 bases lay between the germline ends. CDR3 length equals 14 residues. CDR3 residues: CACVSLGGTDKLIF. DNA of the CDR3: TGTGCCTGTGTTTCCCTTGGGGGGACCGATAAACTCATCTTT.

Regarding this clone: Given a far larger clone just one base away, this is likely a sequencing read error. The chain has TRDV1 and TRDJ1, with 12 bases aligning to TRDD3. V lost 4 bases, J lost 10 bases, and 31 bases stayed unmatched. Germline CDR1 TSWWSYY, CDR2 QGS. The length of the CDR3 is 22 residues. CDR3 DNA: TGTGCTCTTGGGGTCCGGAGAACCAGCCCCTTGTACTGGGGGATACTCTACTCCCGACTCATCTTT. This sequence encodes CALGVRRTSPLYWGILYSRLIF.

In its sample, this clone is medium-sized (0.01 to 0.1%). Given a much more abundant clone one base away, this may be a read error. The genes are TRDV2 and TRDJ3; TRDD3 matches at 11 bases. The CDR3 loop spans 18 amino acids. Per germline, CDR1 GEAIGNYY and CDR2 EKD. This CDR3 reads CASDNTGGYSWDTRQMFF. The CDR3 bases are TGTGCCAGTGACAATACTGGGGGATACTCCTGGGACACCCGACAGATGTTTTTC.

A word on this clone: Given a far larger clone just one base away, this is likely a sequencing read error. The genes are TRDV3 and TRDJ3; TRDD3 might be the D (10 bases). This CDR3 contains 23 residues. CDR1 and CDR2 (germline): TVYSNPD, GDNSRS (reference sequence). V shed 2 bases and J shed 0 bases, with 32 bases lying between them. The CDR3 DNA sequence: TGTGCCTTTCGGCCTTCCTACGAATGTGGGGGATACCTCAACTCCTGGGACACCCGACAGATGTTTTTC. Translating gives CAFRPSYECGGYLNSWDTRQMFF. The variable domain in full, with the rest retrieved from reference TRDV3 and TRDJ3, is CDKVTQSSPDQTVASGSEVVLLCTYDTVYSNPDLFWYRIRPDYSFQFVFYGDNSRSEGADFTQGRFSVKHILTQKAFHLVISPVRTEDSATYYCAFRPSYECGGYLNSWDTRQMFFGTGIKLFVEP.

In its sample, this clone ranks as large. The chain couples TRDV2 to TRDJ1; TRDD3 matches at 13 bases. The germline V gene encodes CDR1 GEAIGNYY and CDR2 EKD. CDR3 length equals 16 residues. V shed 3 bases and J 0 bases; nucleotides not matched to a gene: 3. The CDR3 spells CACDVLGDTYTDKLIF. The CDR3 DNA follows: TGTGCCTGTGACGTACTGGGGGATACGTACACCGATAAACTCATCTTT.

In its sample, this clone was seen a few times. Since a much larger clone is just one base distant, this may be a read error. Other nucleotide sequences in the sample specify the same CDR3. This chain uses TRDV1 with TRDJ1; 9 nucleotides match TRDD3. Germline V gene sequence: CDR1 TSWWSYY, CDR2 QGS. The CDR3 is 20 residues long. CDR3 residues: CALGERVRYVTGGVTDKLIF. The DNA of the CDR3 is TGTGCTCTTGGAGAACGGGTAAGGTATGTGACTGGGGGAGTTACCGATAAACTCATCTTT.